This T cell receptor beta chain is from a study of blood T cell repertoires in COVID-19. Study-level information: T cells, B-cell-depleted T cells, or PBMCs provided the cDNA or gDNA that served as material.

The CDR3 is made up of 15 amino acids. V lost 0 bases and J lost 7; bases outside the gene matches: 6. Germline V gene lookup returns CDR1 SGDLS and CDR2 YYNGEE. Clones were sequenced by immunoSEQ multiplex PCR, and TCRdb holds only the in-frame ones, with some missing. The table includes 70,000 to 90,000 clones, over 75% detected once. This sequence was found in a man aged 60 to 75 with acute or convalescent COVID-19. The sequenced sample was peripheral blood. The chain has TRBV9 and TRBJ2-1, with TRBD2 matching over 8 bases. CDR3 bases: TGTGCCAGCAGCGTAGTTAGCGGGAAAGTAAATGAGCAGTTCTTC. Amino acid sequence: CASSVVSGKVNEQFF.